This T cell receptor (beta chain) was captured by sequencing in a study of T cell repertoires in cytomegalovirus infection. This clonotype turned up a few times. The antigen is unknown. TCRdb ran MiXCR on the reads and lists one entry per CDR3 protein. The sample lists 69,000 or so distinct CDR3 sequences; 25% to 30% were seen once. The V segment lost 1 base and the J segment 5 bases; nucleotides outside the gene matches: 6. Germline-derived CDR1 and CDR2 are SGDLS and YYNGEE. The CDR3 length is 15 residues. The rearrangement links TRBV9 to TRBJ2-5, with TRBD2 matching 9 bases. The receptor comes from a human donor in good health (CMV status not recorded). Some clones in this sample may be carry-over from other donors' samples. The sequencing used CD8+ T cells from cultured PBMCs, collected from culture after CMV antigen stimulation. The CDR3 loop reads CASSVSSGKAETQYF. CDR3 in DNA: TGTGCCAGCAGCGTATCTAGCGGGAAGGCGGAGACCCAGTACTTC.